Following are 28 T cell receptor beta chains from one sample sequenced in a study of cytomegalovirus exposure and HLA in healthy donors. 13 Jbeta primers and 60 Vbeta primers were used for the PCR. Libraries were prepared by immunoSEQ multiplex PCR; TCRdb keeps only in-frame clonotypes and omits some of them. The sample contains 160,000 or so clones, about four fifths of which appear only once. Sample: PBMCs. These receptors were collected from a woman aged 30 to 39 in good health and CMV-seropositive.

This chain uses TRBV6-6 with TRBJ1-5; possibly TRBD1 for D (6 bases). Germline values: CDR1 MNHNY, CDR2 SVGAGI (reference sequence). This CDR3 has 15 amino acids. V lost 6 bases to trimming and J lost 2 bases, with 14 bases between them. The CDR3 DNA follows: TGTGCCAGCAGCTGGGAGAACAGGGGCAATCAGCCCCAGCATTTT. This encodes CASSWENRGNQPQHF.

The gene calls are TRBV28 and TRBJ1-1; D is ambiguous. The germline V and J ends were trimmed by 2 bases and 0 bases, with 4 bases remaining between them. This CDR3 contains 13 residues. From germline, CDR1 is MDHEN and CDR2 SYDVKM. The CDR3 loop is CASSLQVNTEAFF. The CDR3 region has the DNA TGTGCCAGCAGTTTACAGGTGAACACTGAAGCTTTCTTT.

The V call is TRBV15, the J call TRBJ2-3; D gene unclear. Trimming removed 0 bases at V and 2 bases at J, with 12 bases between. This CDR3 is built from 16 residues. Germline V gives CDR1 LNHNV, CDR2 YYDKDF (reference sequence). CDR3 in DNA: TGTGCCACCAGCAGAGATCGAGGCGATCACACAGATACGCAGTATTTT. As protein: CATSRDRGDHTDTQYF.

The chain employs TRBV5-4 and TRBJ1-2; D uncertain. Germline values: CDR1 SGHNT, CDR2 YYREEE (reference sequence). The CDR3 is made up of 17 amino acids. V was cut by 0 bases and J by 4 bases, with 19 bases left in between. CDR3 loop: CASSLGSRGTGVYGYTF. The CDR3 bases are TGTGCCAGCAGCTTGGGGTCTCGAGGTACCGGAGTCTATGGCTACACCTTC.

This rearrangement joins TRBV5-6 to TRBJ1-6, with 9 bases lining up with TRBD1. The CDR3 consists of 15 residues. In germline, CDR1 is SGHDT, CDR2 YYEEEE. With V trimmed by 4 bases and J by 8 bases, 7 bases remained unmatched. The CDR3 nucleotides are TGTGCCAGCAGCCCGACAGGGGGGTCATATTCACCCCTCCACTTT. This codes for CASSPTGGSYSPLHF.

The rearrangement joins TRBV4-2 to TRBJ2-5; the D gene is possibly TRBD2 (6 bases). This CDR3 has 14 amino acids. From germline, CDR1 is LGHNA and CDR2 YNFKEQ. Trimming shortened V by 5 bases and J by 13 bases, and 23 bases separated the two germline ends. CDR3 in amino acids: CASSLAGTSKILYF. CDR3 DNA sequence: TGTGCCAGCAGCTTAGCCGGGACTTCCAAGATCTTGTACTTC.

V gene TRBV19 combines with J gene TRBJ2-5, with 14 positions matching TRBD2. Trimming took 5 bases from V and 4 from J; bases not matched to a gene: 6. The CDR3 has 16 residues. Germline V gives CDR1 LNHDA, CDR2 SQIVND (reference sequence). The CDR3, as DNA: TGTGCCAGTAGTGTTCTTGGGACTAGCGGGGGAGAGACCCAGTACTTC. It yields the protein CASSVLGTSGGETQYF.

The chain joins TRBV6-5 to TRBJ1-2; the D is unclear. CDR1 MNHEY and CDR2 SVGAGI come from the germline V gene. This CDR3 region has 14 residues. Trimming removed 5 bases at V and 8 bases at J, with 18 bases between. The CDR3 spells CASSKWAREGGYTF. The CDR3 coding sequence is TGTGCCAGCAGTAAATGGGCCCGGGAGGGAGGCTACACCTTC.

This clone was seen a few times. The V gene is TRBV11-2, the J gene TRBJ1-2; D uncertain. Germline CDR1 is SGHAT and CDR2 is FQNNGV. The V end lost 1 base, the J end lost 4 bases, and 16 bases lay between the germline ends. CDR3 length: 16 amino acids. The CDR3 region is CASSLVASHRPYGYTF. CDR3 nucleotides: TGTGCCAGCAGCTTAGTGGCATCGCATCGTCCCTATGGCTACACCTTC.

The rearrangement links TRBV6-5 to TRBJ1-4, with 7 bases identical to TRBD1. The V gene end was trimmed by 5 bases and the J gene end by 5 bases; junction bases not matched to a gene: 8. This CDR3 comprises 15 residues. Germline V gene data show CDR1 as MNHEY and CDR2 as SVGAGI. CDR3 protein: CASSPTRGRNEKLFF. The CDR3 DNA reads TGTGCCAGCAGTCCGACCAGGGGGAGGAATGAAAAACTGTTTTTT.

The rearrangement joins TRBV7-2 to TRBJ1-2; D is unresolved. Germline CDR1 SGHTA, CDR2 FQGNSA. Deletions cut 5 bases from V and 4 bases from J, with 20 bases between. The CDR3 runs to 16 residues. CDR3 nucleotide sequence: TGTGCCAGCAGCCTGTTGGGTGGGCCCTCCGGCTATGGCTACACCTTC. Translation: CASSLLGGPSGYGYTF.

This clone was seen only a few times. The junction and the germline gene differ at one end; a read error may be behind it. J is TRBJ2-3 and V is TRBV5-5, with a weak D call TRBD2 (5 bases). The CDR3 sequence is 16 residues long. Germline V CDR1 and CDR2: SGHKS, YYEKEE (reference sequence). DNA of the CDR3: TGCGCCAGCAGCCAAGGACCGGGGAATTTCACAGATACGCAGTATTTT. Translation: CASSQGPGNFTDTQYF.

The rearrangement uses TRBV27 and TRBJ1-5, with 9 bases that match TRBD1. V shed 8 bases, J shed 6 bases, and the junction held 11 bases outside the gene matches. Germline V gene sequence: CDR1 MNHEY, CDR2 SMNVEV (reference sequence). The CDR3 is 15 residues long. CDR3 nucleotides: TGTGCCAGCGGTACCGGGACAGGGTGGCGTCAGCCCCAGCATTTT. Translated: CASGTGTGWRQPQHF.

The gene calls are TRBV9 and TRBJ2-3; D unresolved. The CDR3 extends over 15 amino acids. Germline loops: CDR1 SGDLS, CDR2 YYNGEE. Trimming removed 2 bases from V and 4 bases from J, with 14 bases in between. In nucleotides, the CDR3 is TGTGCCAGCAGCGTGACATCAGAGATCCCAGATACGCAGTATTTT. Its protein product is CASSVTSEIPDTQYF. Full variable domain (rest looked up from reference TRBV9 and TRBJ2-3): DSGVTQTPKHLITATGQRVTLRCSPRSGDLSVYWYQQSLDQGLQFLIQYYNGEERAKGNILERFSAQQFPDLHSELNLSSLELGDSALYFCASSVTSEIPDTQYFGPGTRLTVL.

The rearrangement links TRBV7-7 to TRBJ1-1; D ambiguous. The CDR3 is 15 residues long. Trimming shortened V by 5 bases and J by 0 bases, and 13 bases separated the two germline ends. CDR1 and CDR2 (germline): SSHAT, FNYEAQ (reference sequence). The CDR3 DNA sequence: TGTGCCAGCAGCAAAGAGGAGGACGTGAACACTGAAGCTTTCTTT. The encoded protein is CASSKEEDVNTEAFF.

J is TRBJ1-2 and V is TRBV5-6; 8 bases fit TRBD1. The trim removed 3 bases at V and 7 bases at J, leaving 11 bases unmatched. Germline values: CDR1 SGHDT, CDR2 YYEEEE. The CDR3 sequence is 15 residues long. CDR3 in DNA: TGTGCCAGCAGCTGGGACAGGACCCTGGGTGGTGGCTACACCTTC. Protein product: CASSWDRTLGGGYTF.

The chain has TRBV9 and TRBJ1-1; D is perhaps TRBD1 (6 bases). Germline assignment: CDR1 SGDLS and CDR2 YYNGEE. V lost 6 bases to trimming and J lost 1 base, with 16 bases between them. This CDR3 is 15 amino acids long. CDR3 bases: TGTGCCAGCACCCCCTCCGGACAGTGGAACACTGAAGCTTTCTTT. Translation gives CASTPSGQWNTEAFF.

V gene TRBV28 combines with J gene TRBJ1-2; TRBD1 might be the D (5 bases). Trimming removed 2 bases at V and 4 bases at J, with 14 bases between. The CDR3 is 15 amino acids. Germline V gene lookup returns CDR1 MDHEN and CDR2 SYDVKM. The DNA for the CDR3 is TGTGCCAGCAGTTTAAATTGGGGCACGGGCTATGGCTACACCTTC. This codes for CASSLNWGTGYGYTF.

This rearrangement joins TRBV7-2 to TRBJ2-7; TRBD1 agrees at 8 bases. From germline, CDR1 is SGHTA and CDR2 FQGNSA. The CDR3 totals 17 residues. J was trimmed by 1 base and V by 2 bases; bases with no gene match: 10. CDR3 in DNA: TGTGCCAGCAGCTTAACGGCCCCGGGACAGGTTTCCTACGAGCAGTACTTC. Amino acids: CASSLTAPGQVSYEQYF.

V gene TRBV4-2 combines with J gene TRBJ1-2; 8 nucleotides align to TRBD1. The CDR3 length is 18 residues. The ends lost 3 bases at V and 5 bases at J; junction bases unmatched: 17. Germline V CDR1 and CDR2: LGHNA, YNFKEQ. For the CDR3, the DNA is TGTGCCAGCAGCCACAAAGTTTTAAGGGGACAGGAGACTTATGGCTACACCTTC. This encodes CASSHKVLRGQETYGYTF.

The rearrangement joins TRBV5-6 to TRBJ1-2; 9 bases match TRBD1. Looked up from germline, CDR1 is SGHDT and CDR2 is YYEEEE. The trim removed 2 bases at V and 4 bases at J, leaving 6 bases unmatched. CDR3 length: 15 residues. In DNA form, the CDR3 reads TGTGCCAGCAGCTTAGGGACAGGGAGAATCTATGGCTACACCTTC. As protein: CASSLGTGRIYGYTF. Full variable domain (missing parts from reference TRBV5-6 and TRBJ1-2): DAGVTQSPTHLIKTRGQQVTLRCSPKSGHDTVSWYQQALGQGPQFIFQYYEEEERQRGNFPDRFSGHQFPNYSSELNVNALLLGDSALYLCASSLGTGRIYGYTFGSGTRLTVV.

The V call is TRBV7-8, the J call TRBJ2-6; D might be TRBD2 (5 bases). The CDR3 runs to 16 residues. CDR1 and CDR2 (germline): SGHVS, FQNEAQ. Trimming left V 4 bases short and J 0 bases short, with 10 bases between. The CDR3 DNA follows: TGTGCCAGCAGCTCGCTACGGGGCTCTGGGGCCAACGTCCTGACTTTC. Its protein product is CASSSLRGSGANVLTF.

V usage is TRBV6-1 and J usage is TRBJ1-1; TRBD1 agrees at 9 bases. Germline V gene sequence: CDR1 MNHNS, CDR2 SASEGT. Trimming took 4 bases from V and 4 from J; bases not matched to a gene: 16. This CDR3 spans 18 amino acids. For the CDR3, the DNA is TGTGCCAGCAGTGGGGTCAAAGAACAGGGGGCTGGGGCCACTGAAGCTTTCTTT. The encoded protein is CASSGVKEQGAGATEAFF.

The CDR3 sequence: CASSRTGISSGANVLTF. DNA for the CDR3: TGTGCCAGTAGTCGGACAGGAATTAGCTCTGGGGCCAACGTCCTGACTTTC. This chain joins TRBV19 and TRBJ2-6, with 7 bases lining up with TRBD1. The CDR3 totals 17 residues. J lost 0 bases, V lost 5 bases, and 7 bases had no gene match. CDR1 and CDR2 (germline): LNHDA, SQIVND (reference sequence).

The J gene is TRBJ1-5, the V gene TRBV5-6, with 8 bases that match TRBD1. J was trimmed by 9 bases and V by 1 base; bases with no gene match: 6. This CDR3 has 14 amino acids. Germline lookup yields CDR1 SGHDT and CDR2 YYEEEE. The CDR3 here is CASSLTGGHWPQHF. CDR3 sequence (DNA): TGTGCCAGCAGCTTGACAGGGGGGCACTGGCCCCAGCATTTT.

This clone was recorded only once. Germline is not matched at one junction end, which may reflect a read error. The CDR3 spells CASSVGQGETQYF. The CDR3 region has the DNA TGTGCCAGCAGCGTAGGACAGGGGGAGACCCAGTACTTC. The J gene is TRBJ2-5, the V gene TRBV13, with TRBD1 identical over 9 bases. The CDR3 totals 13 residues. Germline CDR1 and CDR2: PRHDT and FYEKMQ (reference sequence).

The table lists this clone with a count of one. The CDR3 sequence: CASIELREGYNSPLHF. In DNA form, the CDR3 reads TGTGCCAGCATCGAATTAAGGGAGGGCTATAATTCACCCCTCCACTTT. The chain combines TRBV11-3 with TRBJ1-6; D not certain. CDR1 and CDR2 from the germline V gene are SGHNT and YENEEA. This CDR3 contains 16 residues. Trimming removed 7 bases at V and 3 bases at J, with 16 bases between.

V and J are TRBV7-8 and TRBJ1-5, with D possibly TRBD1 on 5 matching bases. This CDR3 comprises 15 residues. Trimming cost V 2 bases and J 6 bases, with 14 bases left between them. Germline V gene lookup returns CDR1 SGHVS and CDR2 FQNEAQ. CDR3 residues: CASSLMPGIGQPQHF. CDR3 DNA: TGTGCCAGCAGCTTAATGCCAGGGATTGGTCAGCCCCAGCATTTT.